These 12 T cell receptor beta chains came from one sample sequenced in a study of blood T cell repertoires in COVID-19. Here immunoSEQ multiplex PCR was the method, and the copy in TCRdb shows in-frame clones only, minus some. Here the sample spans roughly 220,000 clones, 80% to 90% being singletons. Sequencing input: PBMCs or T cells enriched from blood (not recorded which). Receptors were obtained from a woman aged 40 to 50 with acute COVID-19.

This clone showed up just a few times. V usage is TRBV15 and J usage is TRBJ2-7; the match to TRBD1 covers 7 bases. The CDR3 covers 17 residues. V gave up 4 bases and J gave up 0 bases; unmatched junction bases: 12. The germline gives CDR1 LNHNV, CDR2 YYDKDF (reference sequence). The CDR3 nucleotides read TGTGCCACCAGCACTATCTCCGGGACAGATTCCTCCTACGAGCAGTACTTC. It codes for CATSTISGTDSSYEQYF.

The J gene is TRBJ1-6, the V gene TRBV27, with D possibly matching TRBD1 (5 bases). This CDR3 region has 15 residues. Germline CDR1 reads MNHEY; CDR2 reads SMNVEV (reference sequence). Trimming removed 8 bases at V and 5 bases at J, with 16 bases between. The CDR3, as DNA: TGTGCCAGCTGTATGACGGACATGAATAATTCACCCCTCCACTTT. It specifies CASCMTDMNNSPLHF.

The chain is built from TRBV15 and TRBJ2-6; 7 bases are a match to TRBD1. The germline CDR1 and CDR2 sequences are LNHNV and YYDKDF (reference sequence). The CDR3 runs 15 residues. V lost 4 bases, J lost 0 bases, and 0 bases stayed unmatched. The CDR3 is CATSTGGSGANVLTF. In DNA, the CDR3 is TGTGCCACCAGCACAGGGGGCTCTGGGGCCAACGTCCTGACTTTC.

This rearrangement joins TRBV29-1 to TRBJ1-1; no reliable D call. CDR1 and CDR2 (germline): SQVTM, ANQGSEA. The CDR3 is 15 amino acids. V gave up 1 base and J gave up 1 base, with 13 bases separating them. CDR3 sequence reads: CSVEGHGGSNTEAFF. The CDR3 region has the DNA TGCAGCGTTGAAGGCCACGGAGGGTCGAACACTGAAGCTTTCTTT.

The chain employs TRBV6-5 and TRBJ2-5; 11 bases agree with TRBD1. This CDR3 has 14 residues. The germline V gene has CDR1 MNHEY and CDR2 SVGAGI. With 6 bases clipped from V and 5 bases from J, the junction kept 5 bases outside the gene matches. For the CDR3, the DNA is TGTGCCAGCAGATGGACAGGGGGCGAGGAGACCCAGTACTTC. It encodes CASRWTGGEETQYF.

CDR3 nucleotide sequence: TGTGCCAGCAGCTTACGCGAGACTGCGGCTAGCGGATACAATGAGCAGTTCTTC. Its protein is CASSLRETAASGYNEQFF. The V call is TRBV11-2, the J call TRBJ2-1; 7 bases line up with TRBD2. The germline V gene encodes CDR1 SGHAT and CDR2 FQNNGV. This CDR3 spans 18 amino acids. V lost 2 bases to trimming and J lost 4 bases; unmatched junction nucleotides: 14.

The chain couples TRBV9 to TRBJ2-7; 14 bases fit TRBD2. The V and J ends lost 4 bases and 4 bases, in that order; junction bases with no gene match: 4. The CDR3 has 15 residues. Germline CDR1 SGDLS, CDR2 YYNGEE. The CDR3 sequence is CASSSGLAGGYEQYF. The CDR3 bases are TGTGCCAGCAGCTCAGGACTAGCGGGAGGATACGAGCAGTACTTC.

The chain employs TRBV28 and TRBJ1-5; 8 nucleotides line up with TRBD1. The CDR3 loop spans 15 amino acids. Germline values: CDR1 MDHEN, CDR2 SYDVKM. J lost 2 bases, V lost 2 bases, and 2 bases had no gene match. The CDR3 DNA sequence: TGTGCCAGCAGTTTACAGGGGGCCGGCAATCAGCCCCAGCATTTT. Protein: CASSLQGAGNQPQHF.

This chain joins TRBV2 and TRBJ2-5; the match to TRBD1 covers 8 bases. Trimming at V came to 7 bases and at J to 2 bases, leaving 6 bases not matched to a gene. The CDR3 loop spans 14 amino acids. The V gene's germline CDR1 is SNHLY and CDR2 FYNNEI. In DNA form, the CDR3 reads TGTGCCAGCACCGGACAGGGAAAACAAGAGACCCAGTACTTC. It translates to CASTGQGKQETQYF. The full variable domain, completed using reference TRBV2 and TRBJ2-5, is EPEVTQTPSHQVTQMGQEVILRCVPISNHLYFYWYRQILGQKVEFLVSFYNNEISEKSEIFDDQFSVERPDGSNFTLKIRSTKLEDSAMYFCASTGQGKQETQYFGPGTRLLVL.

The chain couples TRBV9 to TRBJ1-3; D call uncertain. Germline CDR1 reads SGDLS; CDR2 reads YYNGEE. With 2 bases removed from V and 1 base from J, the gap between germline ends came to 13 bases. This CDR3 has 16 residues. CDR3 bases: TGTGCCAGCAGCGTTGTCTCAGGTGCGTCTGGAAACACCATATATTTT. The encoded protein is CASSVVSGASGNTIYF.

The rearrangement links TRBV6-5 to TRBJ1-2, with 7 bases matching TRBD1. The CDR3 is 14 amino acids. Germline V gives CDR1 MNHEY, CDR2 SVGAGI. V shed 6 bases and J 4 bases; nucleotides not matched to a gene: 8. The CDR3 is CASSRPGGSYGYTF. CDR3 nucleotides: TGTGCCAGCAGCCGCCCAGGGGGTTCCTATGGCTACACCTTC.

The chain employs TRBV28 and TRBJ2-1, with TRBD2 matching 14 bases. V gave up 5 bases and J gave up 7 bases; unmatched junction bases: 1. Germline-derived CDR1 and CDR2 are MDHEN and SYDVKM. This CDR3 spans 14 amino acids. CDR3 sequence: CASSRTSGRNEQFF. The CDR3 coding sequence is TGTGCCAGCAGTCGGACTAGCGGGAGGAATGAGCAGTTCTTC.